Sequencing of this T cell receptor (beta chain) was carried out in a study of shared clonotypes between healthy human individuals. Study as a whole: Three plates each covered CD4 naive and memory; CD8 naive two, CD8 memory one.

A note on this clone: Antigen unknown.

Study findings and constraints: It was observed that around 5% of naive CD4 clonotypes were shared across four donors.

V shed 0 bases and J shed 3 bases, with 10 bases lying between them. Germline V lookup: CDR1 SGHTS, CDR2 YDEGEE. The CDR3 spans 14 residues. Sorted-subset replicate PCR reactions were performed with about 200 ng DNA, corresponding to roughly 30,000 T cell genomes. Sequenced by immunoSEQ multiplex PCR; TCRdb stores in-frame clones only, minus some. In the table there are over a million clones, around 78% of which are singletons. This TCR was sampled from a young man in good health. Some clones in this sample may be carry-over from other donors' samples. The sample taken for sequencing was memory CD4+ T cells from PBMCs. The subset is: CD45RA-negative fraction. J is TRBJ2-7 and V is TRBV5-8; D gene ambiguous. The CDR3 region is CASSLVPYHYEQYF. CDR3 sequence (DNA): TGTGCCAGCAGCTTGGTGCCCTACCACTACGAGCAGTACTTC.